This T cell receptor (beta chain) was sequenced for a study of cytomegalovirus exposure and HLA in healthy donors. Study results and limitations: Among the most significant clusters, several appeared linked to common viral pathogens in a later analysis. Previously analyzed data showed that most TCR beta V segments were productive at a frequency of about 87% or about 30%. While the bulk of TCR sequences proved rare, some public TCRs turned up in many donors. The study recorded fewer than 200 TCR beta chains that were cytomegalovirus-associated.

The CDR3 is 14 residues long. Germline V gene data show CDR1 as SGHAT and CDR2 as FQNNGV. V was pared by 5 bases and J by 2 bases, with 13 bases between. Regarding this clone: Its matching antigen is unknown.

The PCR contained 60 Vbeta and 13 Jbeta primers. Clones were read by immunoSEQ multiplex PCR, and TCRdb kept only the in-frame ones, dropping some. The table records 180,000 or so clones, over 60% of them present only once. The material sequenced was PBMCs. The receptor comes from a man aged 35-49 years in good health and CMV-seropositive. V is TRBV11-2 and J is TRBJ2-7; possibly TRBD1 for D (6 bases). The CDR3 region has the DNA TGTGCCAGCAGCATCCGGGACATCCCCTACGAGCAGTACTTC. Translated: CASSIRDIPYEQYF.